Presented here are 30 T cell receptor beta chains from one specimen sequenced in a study of OX40 agonist ivuxolimab in advanced cancers. Sequencing was performed with immunoSEQ multiplex PCR; in TCRdb, only in-frame clones are kept and a portion is missing. The repertoire includes roughly 64,000 clones, about four fifths of them detected once, and around 5% sits in the top ten. Source: CD4+ or CD8+ T cells sorted from blood, taken in a trial of the OX40 agonist ivuxolimab. The source is an adult with an advanced solid tumor such as melanoma, head and neck, liver or kidney cancer.

This clone was detected only a few times. V and J are TRBV10-2 and TRBJ2-2; D is possibly TRBD2 (7 bases). This CDR3 is 13 amino acids long. Germline loops: CDR1 WSHSY, CDR2 SAAADI. V was shortened by 4 bases and J by 7 bases, with 10 bases between the two germline ends. The CDR3 spells CASSAGEGGELFF. Written as DNA, the CDR3 is TGCGCCAGCAGTGCAGGGGAGGGCGGGGAGCTGTTTTTT.

The V call is TRBV5-8, the J call TRBJ1-5; TRBD1 matches 9 bases. Germline CDR1 reads SGHTS; CDR2 reads YDEGEE. Losses at the gene ends were 5 bases for V and 6 bases for J; bases not matched to a gene: 6. The CDR3 has 14 residues. The CDR3 sequence: CASRDRGQGQPQHF. The DNA for the CDR3 is TGTGCCAGCAGGGACAGGGGACAGGGTCAGCCCCAGCATTTT.

The chain carries TRBV4-3 and TRBJ1-1, with D uncertain. V was cut by 2 bases and J by 4 bases, with 26 bases left in between. Looked up from germline, CDR1 is LGHNA and CDR2 is YSLEER. The CDR3 extends over 19 amino acids. CDR3 loop: CASSQRPLYGGRWVTEAFF. The CDR3 bases are TGCGCCAGCAGCCAACGCCCTCTCTATGGAGGGCGGTGGGTCACTGAAGCTTTCTTT.

The chain couples TRBV18 to TRBJ2-1, with TRBD1 matching 12 bases. V gave up 1 base and J gave up 3 bases; unmatched junction bases: 7. The CDR3 is made up of 18 amino acids. The germline CDR1 and CDR2 sequences are KGHSH and LQKENI. The CDR3 loop is CASSPLRGQGAIYNEQFF. CDR3 in DNA: TGTGCCAGCTCACCACTTCGGGGACAGGGGGCAATCTACAATGAGCAGTTCTTC.

The chain couples TRBV10-3 to TRBJ2-5; D is unresolved. Germline lookup yields CDR1 ENHRY and CDR2 SYGVKD. V lost 3 bases and J 1 base, leaving 6 bases between the germline ends. The CDR3 covers 13 residues. As DNA, the CDR3 is TGTGCCATCAGTGACATCGGCCAAGAGACCCAGTACTTC. This sequence encodes CAISDIGQETQYF.

The chain employs TRBV20-1 and TRBJ1-4, with a tentative D call TRBD1 (6 bases). The CDR3 spans 11 residues. Trimming took off 6 bases at V and 7 bases at J, with 9 bases between the two ends. CDR1 DFQATT and CDR2 SNEGSKA come from the germline V gene (reference sequence). CDR3 in DNA: TGCAGTGCCCGGGACACTGAAAAACTGTTTTTT. It yields the protein CSARDTEKLFF.

This clone showed up many times. This rearrangement joins TRBV5-1 to TRBJ2-1; D is unclear. V was trimmed by 0 bases and J by 4 bases, leaving 11 bases between them. CDR3 length equals 15 residues. Germline V gene lookup returns CDR1 SGHRS and CDR2 YFSETQ. Here the CDR3 reads CASSLERLSYNEQFF. The CDR3 DNA sequence: TGCGCCAGCAGCTTGGAGCGATTATCTTACAATGAGCAGTTCTTC.

J is TRBJ1-6 and V is TRBV2; 9 positions agree with TRBD1. The CDR3 contains 14 residues. Per the germline V gene, CDR1 is SNHLY and CDR2 is FYNNEI. V shed 5 bases and J 10 bases; nucleotides not matched to a gene: 6. As DNA, the CDR3 is TGTGCCAGCAGTACGGACAGGGGTATGTCACCCCTCCACTTT. It codes for CASSTDRGMSPLHF.

This sequence joins TRBV7-3 and TRBJ2-1, with 10 nucleotides matching TRBD2. The CDR3 runs to 16 residues. J was trimmed by 5 bases and V by 0 bases; bases with no gene match: 4. The germline V gene has CDR1 SGHTA and CDR2 FQGTGA. The CDR3 is CASSLTPSGGNNEQFF. For the CDR3, the DNA is TGTGCCAGCAGCTTAACCCCTAGCGGGGGCAACAATGAGCAGTTCTTC.

The chain has TRBV27 and TRBJ1-2; D remains ambiguous. This CDR3 contains 13 residues. Germline assignment: CDR1 MNHEY and CDR2 SMNVEV (reference sequence). V was cut by 6 bases and J by 4 bases, with 12 bases left in between. The chain's CDR3 is CASRNVGGYGYTF. In nucleotides, the CDR3 is TGTGCCAGCAGAAACGTAGGAGGCTATGGCTACACCTTC.

The chain joins TRBV18 to TRBJ2-1, with D unresolved. V was clipped by 2 bases and J by 3 bases, with 11 bases between them. There are 15 residues in the CDR3. CDR1 is KGHSH and CDR2 is LQKENI in the germline V gene. Here the CDR3 reads CASSPVSRDYNEQFF. CDR3 coding DNA: TGTGCCAGCTCACCAGTTTCTAGGGACTACAATGAGCAGTTCTTC.

This chain uses TRBV11-3 with TRBJ2-7; 7 bases line up with TRBD1. The CDR3 spans 14 residues. Trimming cost V 5 bases and J 2 bases; bases outside gene matches: 6. Germline V gene lookup returns CDR1 SGHNT and CDR2 YENEEA. CDR3 nucleotide sequence: TGTGCCAGCAGCCCCCCGGGGACAGCCTACGAGCAGTACTTC. Protein: CASSPPGTAYEQYF.

This chain links TRBV6-5 with TRBJ2-5, with a tentative D call TRBD1 (6 bases). Looked up from germline, CDR1 is MNHEY and CDR2 is SVGAGI. The CDR3 sequence is 14 residues long. Deletions cut 2 bases from V and 1 base from J, with 8 bases between. The CDR3 sequence: CASSYRTVQETQYF. The CDR3 DNA is TGTGCCAGCAGTTACCGGACAGTCCAAGAGACCCAGTACTTC.

J is TRBJ2-3 and V is TRBV7-2, with a weak D call TRBD1 (5 bases). Germline V CDR1 and CDR2: SGHTA, FQGNSA. V was trimmed by 4 bases and J by 3 bases, leaving 17 bases between them. The CDR3 consists of 16 residues. CDR3 nucleotides: TGTGCCAGCAGCTCCCCGGTAGGGGCGAGAACAGATACGCAGTATTTT. It yields the protein CASSSPVGARTDTQYF. Supplemented by reference TRBV7-2 and TRBJ2-3, the full variable domain reads GAGVSQSPSNKVTEKGKDVELRCDPISGHTALYWYRQSLGQGLEFLIYFQGNSAPDKSGLPSDRFSAERTGGSVSTLTIQRTQQEDSAVYLCASSSPVGARTDTQYFGPGTRLTVL.

The V call is TRBV2, the J call TRBJ1-6, with a weak D call TRBD1 (5 bases). V was shortened by 6 bases and J by 5 bases, with 20 bases between the two germline ends. The CDR3 spans 17 residues. Germline lookup yields CDR1 SNHLY and CDR2 FYNNEI. CDR3 DNA: TGTGCCAGCAGCCCCCGGGACCCACGGATAAATAATTCACCCCTCCACTTT. Translation gives CASSPRDPRINNSPLHF. Looking up the rest from reference TRBV2 and TRBJ1-6 gives the full variable domain: EPEVTQTPSHQVTQMGQEVILRCVPISNHLYFYWYRQILGQKVEFLVSFYNNEISEKSEIFDDQFSVERPDGSNFTLKIRSTKLEDSAMYFCASSPRDPRINNSPLHFGNGTRLTVT.

This CDR3 is CASSLSMNTGELFF. In DNA, the CDR3 is TGTGCCAGCAGCTTATCCATGAACACCGGGGAGCTGTTTTTT. The V and J genes are TRBV11-3 and TRBJ2-2; no definite D call. Trimming shortened V by 2 bases and J by 1 base, and 5 bases separated the two germline ends. This CDR3 has 14 amino acids. Germline values: CDR1 SGHNT, CDR2 YENEEA.

The chain is built from TRBV9 and TRBJ2-5; D is unresolved. Gene TRBJ2-7 matches the end of the DNA better, so the J call may be wrong. The CDR3 runs to 12 residues. Germline V CDR1 and CDR2: SGDLS, YYNGEE. In DNA form, the CDR3 reads TGTGCCAGCAGCGCAGAAGGCTACGAGCAGTACTTC. Translating gives CASSAEGYEQYF.

The gene calls are TRBV5-5 and TRBJ1-2, with D possibly being TRBD1 (6 bases). Germline CDR1 SGHKS, CDR2 YYEKEE (reference sequence). V was cut by 4 bases and J by 8 bases, with 18 bases left in between. CDR3 length: 14 residues. The CDR3: CASSPSGGAVGYTF. The CDR3 DNA is TGTGCCAGCAGCCCCTCGGGGGGCGCGGTCGGCTACACCTTC.

This chain joins TRBV27 and TRBJ1-2, with 8 bases lining up with TRBD1. The CDR3 is made up of 15 amino acids. Germline V lookup: CDR1 MNHEY, CDR2 SMNVEV (reference sequence). Trimming cost V 2 bases and J 7 bases; bases outside gene matches: 9. The CDR3 DNA reads as TGTGCCAGCAGTTTAGCAGTCGCAGGGGGCGTTGGCTACACCTTC. It yields the protein CASSLAVAGGVGYTF.

V is TRBV5-4 and J is TRBJ2-1; 10 bases are shared with TRBD2. This CDR3 comprises 15 residues. V shed 4 bases, J shed 8 bases, and the junction held 9 bases outside the gene matches. Per the germline V gene, CDR1 is SGHNT and CDR2 is YYREEE (reference sequence). The chain's CDR3 is CASSLAGVSFDEQFF. The CDR3 DNA reads TGTGCCAGCAGCCTAGCGGGGGTTAGTTTCGATGAGCAGTTCTTC.

V gene TRBV27 combines with J gene TRBJ1-5; possible D gene TRBD1, 5 bases. V was shortened by 8 bases and J by 2 bases, with 13 bases between the two germline ends. The CDR3 runs to 14 residues. Germline loops: CDR1 MNHEY, CDR2 SMNVEV (reference sequence). The CDR3 protein is CASGFREGNQPQHF. CDR3 nucleotide sequence: TGTGCCAGCGGATTCAGGGAGGGCAATCAGCCCCAGCATTTT.

The chain is built from TRBV2 and TRBJ2-2, with D possibly matching TRBD1 (5 bases). CDR1 and CDR2 from the germline V gene are SNHLY and FYNNEI. CDR3 length: 13 amino acids. Trimming shortened V by 3 bases and J by 7 bases, and 9 bases separated the two germline ends. CDR3 in amino acids: CASSDGRGGELFF. CDR3 bases: TGTGCCAGCAGTGACGGAAGGGGCGGGGAGCTGTTTTTT.

The CDR3, as DNA: TGCGCCAGCAGTGAGTCAAAATATAGCGGTGACTTCACCGGGGAGCTGTTTTTT. Residues: CASSESKYSGDFTGELFF. The chain links TRBV10-1 to TRBJ2-2; maybe TRBD2 (6 bases). V was clipped by 0 bases and J by 4 bases, with 18 bases between them. This CDR3 region has 18 residues. Germline CDR1 WNHNN, CDR2 SYGVQD (reference sequence).

This clone showed up just once. V usage is TRBV7-2 and J usage is TRBJ1-5; 7 nucleotides line up with TRBD1. This CDR3 spans 15 amino acids. V shed 2 bases, J shed 4 bases, and the junction held 5 bases outside the gene matches. Germline CDR1 SGHTA, CDR2 FQGNSA. CDR3 sequence reads: CASSLSGTVNQPQHF. The CDR3, as DNA: TGTGCCAGCAGCTTATCTGGGACAGTTAATCAGCCCCAGCATTTT.

The chain recombines TRBV15 with TRBJ1-2, with D possibly matching TRBD1 (5 bases). The CDR3 runs to 13 residues. The V end lost 4 bases, the J end lost 1 base, and 7 bases lay between the germline ends. CDR1 is LNHNV, CDR2 YYDKDF, per germline (reference sequence). In DNA, the CDR3 is TGTGCCACCAGCATGACAGATAACTATGGCTACACCTTC. Its translation is CATSMTDNYGYTF.

This chain links TRBV6-5 with TRBJ1-3, with no clear D. With 7 bases removed from V and 4 bases from J, the gap between germline ends came to 11 bases. The CDR3 is 13 amino acids. Germline CDR1 MNHEY, CDR2 SVGAGI. DNA for the CDR3: TGTGCCAGCACGGCAGCCCCGGGAAACACCATATATTTT. Its protein product is CASTAAPGNTIYF.

V usage is TRBV7-2 and J usage is TRBJ1-1; D is unclear. V was pared by 4 bases and J by 1 base, with 10 bases between. This CDR3 is 14 amino acids long. From germline, CDR1 is SGHTA and CDR2 FQGNSA. CDR3 in amino acids: CASSSKAGNTEAFF. DNA of the CDR3: TGTGCCAGCAGCTCAAAGGCGGGGAACACTGAAGCTTTCTTT.

The V and J genes are TRBV6-1 and TRBJ1-3, with D tentatively TRBD1 (6 bases). The CDR3 is 16 amino acids. V was trimmed by 4 bases and J by 3 bases, leaving 16 bases between them. The germline gives CDR1 MNHNS, CDR2 SASEGT. The CDR3 sequence: CASSGLPGAGGNTIYF. CDR3 DNA: TGTGCCAGCAGTGGTCTTCCGGGGGCTGGTGGAAACACCATATATTTT.

The chain combines TRBV10-2 with TRBJ1-2, with D possibly being TRBD1 (6 bases). Germline V CDR1 and CDR2: WSHSY, SAAADI. The CDR3 sequence is 13 residues long. V was cut by 4 bases and J by 5 bases, with 11 bases left in between. DNA for the CDR3: TGCGCCAGCAGTGTTCCAGGGGAATATGGCTACACCTTC. Translation gives CASSVPGEYGYTF.

This clone was counted once. The V gene is TRBV4-3, the J gene TRBJ2-5, with 7 bases identical to TRBD1. The V gene's germline CDR1 is LGHNA and CDR2 YSLEER. This CDR3 spans 19 amino acids. J gave up 5 bases and V 0 bases, and 18 bases lay outside the gene matches. CDR3 sequence (DNA): TGCGCCAGCAGCCAAGATAGAGGGACAGAAGTTCCAAAGCTGGAGACCCAGTACTTC. Protein product: CASSQDRGTEVPKLETQYF.